This T cell receptor beta chain was profiled in a study of T cell repertoires in cytomegalovirus infection. Study as a whole: Public TCR beta signatures were indicative of both CMV infection and a matching HLA type. General study findings and limits: Carriers of CMV and the relevant HLA type were discriminated by public TCR beta frequency. HLA-C-restricted, CMV-specific TCR beta clonotypes were dominant ex vivo.

TCRdb redid the calling of the reads with MiXCR, one entry per CDR3 protein. The sample includes approximately 700,000 distinct CDR3 sequences, under 40% of them seen just once. Germline V CDR1 and CDR2: SGHVS, FQNEAQ. The V end was cut by 5 bases, the J end by 5 bases, with 21 bases between. The length of the CDR3 is 16 residues. This clonotype was observed a few times. Its antigen is still unknown. This TCR came from a human donor in good health (CMV status not recorded). Some clones in this sample may be carry-over from other donors' samples. The specimen was PBMCs. The J gene is TRBJ2-5, the V gene TRBV7-8; D gene ambiguous. The CDR3: CASSGPPWADGETQYF. CDR3 coding DNA: TGTGCCAGCAGCGGACCTCCATGGGCGGACGGCGAGACCCAGTACTTC.